A selection of T cell receptor beta chains follows, all from one sample in a study of human T cells and chemical hapten exposure. Each CDR3 protein gets one entry after TCRdb re-called the RACE reads with MiXCR. The sample holds more than 80,000 distinct CDR3 sequences; 12% are singletons and the top ten take around 1.6%. The sample consisted of whole blood, taken in connection with sensitization to the hapten diphenylcyclopropenone (DPC). The source of these receptors is a woman between 45 and 65 years old with alopecia areata. Some clones in this sample may be carry-over from other donors' samples. CDR3s include the opening cysteine and the closing phenylalanine or tryptophan. Clone size is not always given. Where it is, it says once, few, many or a class for expanded clones.

clone size	J gene	V gene	CDR3 protein
once	TRBJ1-1	TRBV5-1	CASSPDGQDPAFF
NA	TRBJ2-2	TRBV7-6	CASSSGQGGTGELFF
few	TRBJ2-7	TRBV12-3/TRBV12-4	CASRGSGGSYEQYF
NA	TRBJ1-6	TRBV7-6	CASSLDISANSPLYF
NA	TRBJ1-1	TRBV29-1	CSVSEGITEAFF
NA	TRBJ1-1	TRBV18	CASSPQGARTEAFF
few	TRBJ2-1	TRBV4-1	CASSQHGGAYNEQFF
few	TRBJ2-7	TRBV4-1	CASSQDDTRQGAYEQYF
few	TRBJ2-6	TRBV9	CASSVRRQGGAGANVLTF
many	TRBJ1-1	TRBV14	CASSEGRPHEAFF
few	TRBJ2-7	TRBV3-1	CASSQARDEQYF
few	TRBJ1-6	TRBV6-2/TRBV6-3	CASSYISGVGSPLHF
few	TRBJ2-1	TRBV28	CASLSGRSYNEQFF
NA	TRBJ2-7	TRBV20-1	CSAALAGPYEQYF
many	TRBJ2-4	TRBV2	CASSERTGGQNIQYF
many	TRBJ2-3	TRBV4-3	CASSPESWADTQYF
NA	TRBJ2-7	TRBV6-5	CASCHLLEQYF
NA	TRBJ2-1	TRBV7-6	CASSPAFVPSGPYNEQFF
NA	TRBJ2-3	TRBV28	CASSKPLRTDTQYF
many	TRBJ2-1	TRBV3-1	CASSQVGGTTRNEQFF
few	TRBJ2-7	TRBV7-2	CASSLRGQGHSEQYF
few	TRBJ2-3	TRBV3-1	CASSQGVRRTDTQYF
many	TRBJ2-5	TRBV29-1	CSVEPVGRTQYF
NA	TRBJ2-2	TRBV3-1	CASSLGTYTGELFF
many	TRBJ1-4	TRBV5-4	CASSQGPAATNEKLFF
few	TRBJ1-1	TRBV7-2	CASSLRPRPPFF
few	TRBJ1-2	TRBV19	CASSPGFTHGYTF
few	TRBJ2-7	TRBV4-1	CTSSHQGQTSYEQYF
few	TRBJ2-5	TRBV12-3/TRBV12-4	CASRTSGSQETQYF
few	TRBJ2-3	TRBV5-1	CASSLELLSTDTQYF
few	TRBJ2-1	TRBV7-2	CASRIAGANEQFF
few	TRBJ2-1	TRBV18	CASSPGLASYNEQFF
few	TRBJ2-1	TRBV11-3	CASSPPGAGEKGSRYNEQFF
many	TRBJ1-2	TRBV5-1	CASSLGGFEYGYTF
NA	TRBJ1-1	TRBV6-2/TRBV6-3	CASSLRQGTNTEAFF
few	TRBJ1-4	TRBV29-1	CSVAKGREKLFF
many	TRBJ1-2	TRBV3-1	CASSQALGRDYGYTF
NA	TRBJ2-3	TRBV20-1	CSAGWSPDTQYF
NA	TRBJ2-7	TRBV27	CASSRRTSGIYEQYF
many	TRBJ2-3	TRBV29-1	CSVRGGRTDTQYF
few	TRBJ2-2	TRBV12-3/TRBV12-4	CATTGGRESGELFF
many	TRBJ2-3	TRBV20-1	CSASGQSTDTQYF
many	TRBJ2-4	TRBV12-3/TRBV12-4	CASSLPPELAGVKNIQYF
NA	TRBJ1-1	TRBV5-1	CASSLERSMNTEAFF
NA	TRBJ2-1	TRBV20-1	CSATTGPPYNEQFF
NA	TRBJ2-3	TRBV7-2	CASSFIGADTQYF
NA	TRBJ2-3	TRBV7-9	CASSLAESGGIADTQYF
few	TRBJ2-7	TRBV6-5	CASSYSPGGPYEQYF
NA	TRBJ1-2	TRBV12-3/TRBV12-4	CASSFPGTYGYTF
few	TRBJ2-1	TRBV11-3	CASSFGGREYNEQFF
NA	TRBJ1-5	TRBV6-6	CASMPGFRGHQPQHF